This T cell receptor (beta chain) is drawn from a study of T cells in Graves' hyperthyroidism and ophthalmopathy. PBMCs were obtained from approximately 10 ml fresh peripheral blood. CDR1 and CDR2 from the germline V gene are DFQATT and SNEGSKA (reference sequence). Trimming cost V 0 bases and J 5 bases; bases outside gene matches: 6. This CDR3 is built from 14 residues. The source material, RNA transcripts, was used to amplify TCR beta CDR3 regions. A first-round RT-PCR of the TCR CDR3 used the HTBI primer set. TCRdb passed the multiplex PCR reads through MiXCR, listing each CDR3 protein once. This table has 480,000 or so distinct CDR3 sequences, about an eighth appearing once.

Sample: blood. The chain has TRBV20-1 and TRBJ2-5, with TRBD2 matching 7 bases. This receptor was obtained from a woman in her late teens or twenties with Graves' hyperthyroidism. The CDR3 region is CSARDAGAGETQYF. DNA of the CDR3: TGCAGTGCTAGAGACGCGGGAGCGGGGGAGACCCAGTACTTC.